A selection of T cell receptor beta chains follows, all from one sample in a study of T cell repertoires in cytomegalovirus infection. Each CDR3 protein gets one entry after TCRdb re-called the reads with MiXCR. The table records some 390,000 distinct CDR3 sequences, around a sixth of them present only once. Sequenced: PBMCs. These receptors originate from a human donor in good health (CMV status not recorded). Some clones in this sample may be carry-over from other donors' samples. Both conserved end residues are part of each CDR3. D genes are given only for firm matches. Rows give clone size only sometimes, using once, few, many, or a class for an expanded clone.

>TRBV6-2/TRBV6-3|TRBD2|few|TRBJ2-7
CASSYPFELARAYEQYF
TGTGCCAGCAGTTACCCATTTGAACTAGCGAGGGCCTACGAGCAGTACTTC
>TRBV7-2|TRBD1|many|TRBJ2-2
CASSSINRGWTGELFF
TGTGCCAGCAGCTCTATAAACAGGGGGTGGACCGGGGAGCTGTTTTTT
>TRBV2|TRBD2|.|TRBJ2-1
CASSQSPGLRAYNEQFF
TGTGCCAGCAGTCAATCCCCGGGACTAAGGGCCTACAATGAGCAGTTCTTC
>TRBV7-2|TRBD2|few|TRBJ2-5
CASRLVGGSGETQYF
TGTGCCAGCAGATTAGTGGGCGGGAGTGGGGAGACCCAGTACTTC
>TRBV6-1|.|many|TRBJ1-1
CASSEKARPWDTEAFF
TGTGCCAGCAGTGAAAAAGCCAGACCGTGGGACACTGAAGCTTTCTTT
>TRBV2|.|.|TRBJ2-3
CASSSVKTDTQYF
TGTGCCAGCAGTTCTGTAAAGACAGATACGCAGTATTTT
>TRBV5-1|.|few|TRBJ1-5
CASSPTGVNSNQPQHF
TGCGCCAGCAGCCCTACCGGGGTGAATAGCAATCAGCCCCAGCATTTT
>TRBV6-6|.|.|TRBJ1-3
CASTDGQSSGNTIYF
TGTGCCAGCACCGACGGACAGTCCTCTGGAAACACCATATATTTT
>TRBV28|TRBD2|.|TRBJ2-1
CASEPSGEGHNEQFF
TGTGCCAGTGAACCTAGCGGGGAGGGCCACAATGAGCAGTTCTTC
>TRBV7-2|.|.|TRBJ2-7
CASSLVPGNEQYF
TGTGCCAGCAGCTTAGTCCCCGGGAACGAGCAGTACTTC
>TRBV2|TRBD1|few|TRBJ2-7
CASRPDRGPYEQYF
TGTGCCAGCAGACCCGACAGGGGCCCCTACGAGCAGTACTTC
>TRBV7-2|TRBD1|many|TRBJ2-5
CASSPGGQGRTQYF
TGTGCCAGCAGCCCAGGGGGACAGGGTAGAACCCAGTACTTC
>TRBV10-2|.|.|TRBJ2-3
CASSEIRWDTQYF
TGCGCCAGCAGTGAGATCCGATGGGATACGCAGTATTTT
>TRBV6-2/TRBV6-3|TRBD1|.|TRBJ2-4
CAIGQGNLQYF
TGTGCCATCGGACAGGGGAACCTTCAGTACTTC
>TRBV7-9|TRBD1|few|TRBJ1-1
CASSLLRTGNTEAFF
TGTGCCAGCAGCTTGTTAAGGACAGGGAACACTGAAGCTTTCTTT
>TRBV7-9|TRBD1|few|TRBJ2-5
CASTPSQGQGLETQYF
TGTGCCAGCACCCCCTCCCAGGGACAGGGGTTAGAGACCCAGTACTTC
>TRBV5-5|.|many|TRBJ1-2
CASSHRDQYFYGYTF
TGTGCCAGCAGCCATCGGGACCAATACTTCTATGGCTACACCTTC
>TRBV12-3/TRBV12-4|TRBD2|.|TRBJ2-3
CASSFGGGAYTQYF
TGTGCCAGCAGTTTTGGCGGGGGGGCGTATACGCAGTATTTT
>TRBV7-2|TRBD1|many|TRBJ2-7
CASSLRSSVGQGSHEQYF
TGTGCCAGCAGCCTAAGAAGTAGTGTAGGACAGGGGTCCCACGAGCAGTACTTC
>TRBV28|.|.|TRBJ2-7
CASSSPASEEQYF
TGTGCCAGCAGTTCCCCCGCCTCGGAAGAGCAGTACTTC
>TRBV2|TRBD2|.|TRBJ2-1
CASSLSREGRNEQFF
TGTGCCAGCAGTCTATCCCGGGAGGGCCGGAATGAGCAGTTCTTC
>TRBV7-2|.|many|TRBJ2-1
CASSEVGGLLTGQFF
TGTGCCAGCAGCGAAGTAGGAGGATTGTTGACAGGTCAGTTCTTC
>TRBV12-3/TRBV12-4|TRBD1|few|TRBJ1-2
CASSRRGTASFGYTF
TGTGCCAGCAGCCGCCGAGGGACAGCCTCTTTTGGCTACACCTTC
>TRBV6-2/TRBV6-3|TRBD1|.|TRBJ1-4
CASSPRQGKSEKLFF
TGTGCCAGCAGTCCACGACAGGGAAAGTCTGAAAAACTGTTTTTT
>TRBV7-2|.|.|TRBJ1-4
CASSLSVTNEKLFF
TGTGCCAGCAGCTTATCTGTAACTAATGAAAAACTGTTTTTT
>TRBV7-9|.|many|TRBJ1-1
CASSWVKRDTEAFF
TGTGCCAGCAGCTGGGTGAAGCGCGACACTGAAGCTTTCTTT
>TRBV20-1|TRBD2|.|TRBJ2-7
CSARSGGAYEQYF
TGCAGTGCTAGATCCGGGGGGGCCTACGAGCAGTACTTC
>TRBV7-2|TRBD1|many|TRBJ2-3
CASSLRTGGRDTQYF
TGTGCCAGCAGCTTGCGGACAGGGGGCAGGGATACGCAGTATTTT
>TRBV12-3/TRBV12-4|.|few|TRBJ1-1
CASRGSPWGEENTEAFF
TGTGCCAGCAGGGGAAGTCCGTGGGGAGAAGAAAACACTGAAGCTTTCTTT
>TRBV6-6|TRBD1|.|TRBJ1-1
CASSYSKDRGRDTEAFF
TGTGCCAGCAGTTACTCGAAGGACAGGGGGCGAGACACTGAAGCTTTCTTT
>TRBV7-2|.|many|TRBJ1-6
CASSLRDPTYSPLHF
TGTGCCAGCAGCTTACGGGACCCCACGTATTCACCCCTCCACTTT
>TRBV5-6|TRBD1|few|TRBJ2-1
CASSSGQGAWDEQFF
TGTGCCAGCAGCTCCGGACAGGGGGCTTGGGATGAGCAGTTCTTC
>TRBV7-2|.|many|TRBJ1-1
CASRENQGYTEAFF
TGTGCCAGCAGAGAGAATCAGGGTTACACTGAAGCTTTCTTT
>TRBV7-8|.|many|TRBJ1-1
CASSPRQYTEAFF
TGTGCCAGCAGCCCACGACAGTACACTGAAGCTTTCTTT
>TRBV7-6|.|many|TRBJ2-1
CASSPPQFYNEQFF
TGTGCCAGCAGCCCACCCCAGTTCTACAATGAGCAGTTCTTC
>TRBV18|.|.|TRBJ2-7
CASSPGEVFSYEQYF
TGTGCCAGCTCACCCGGGGAAGTTTTCTCCTACGAGCAGTACTTC
>TRBV19|TRBD1|many|TRBJ1-5
CASSTTGGPQHF
TGTGCCAGTAGTACTACAGGGGGGCCCCAGCATTTT
>TRBV20-1|.|few|TRBJ2-1
CSARKDLTIGRTYNEQFF
TGCAGTGCTAGGAAGGACTTGACAATAGGGAGGACCTACAATGAGCAGTTCTTC
>TRBV2|TRBD1|.|TRBJ1-2
CASSQGVLYGYTF
TGTGCCAGCAGTCAGGGGGTCCTCTATGGCTACACCTTC
>TRBV14|TRBD2|.|TRBJ2-7
CASVRGANTYEQYF
TGTGCCAGCGTGCGGGGGGCGAATACCTACGAGCAGTACTTC
>TRBV20-1|.|.|TRBJ2-3
CSASRRNPHDTQYF
TGCAGTGCTAGCCGCAGGAACCCCCACGATACGCAGTATTTT
>TRBV7-2|.|many|TRBJ2-5
CASSLGNTGGAETQYF
TGTGCCAGCAGCTTAGGGAATACAGGGGGGGCAGAGACCCAGTACTTC
>TRBV7-7|.|many|TRBJ2-7
CASRKTYEQYF
TGTGCCAGCAGAAAAACCTACGAGCAGTACTTC
>TRBV6-2/TRBV6-3|TRBD1|.|TRBJ1-2
CASSLLRTGGYYGYTF
TGTGCCAGCAGTCTCCTCCGGACAGGGGGATACTATGGCTACACCTTC
>TRBV5-6|TRBD2|few|TRBJ2-5
CASSFGGVVQETQYF
TGTGCCAGCAGCTTTGGGGGGGTTGTGCAAGAGACCCAGTACTTC
>TRBV11-1|TRBD1|.|TRBJ2-7
CASRVDRGAYEQYF
TGTGCCAGCAGAGTTGACAGGGGCGCCTACGAGCAGTACTTC